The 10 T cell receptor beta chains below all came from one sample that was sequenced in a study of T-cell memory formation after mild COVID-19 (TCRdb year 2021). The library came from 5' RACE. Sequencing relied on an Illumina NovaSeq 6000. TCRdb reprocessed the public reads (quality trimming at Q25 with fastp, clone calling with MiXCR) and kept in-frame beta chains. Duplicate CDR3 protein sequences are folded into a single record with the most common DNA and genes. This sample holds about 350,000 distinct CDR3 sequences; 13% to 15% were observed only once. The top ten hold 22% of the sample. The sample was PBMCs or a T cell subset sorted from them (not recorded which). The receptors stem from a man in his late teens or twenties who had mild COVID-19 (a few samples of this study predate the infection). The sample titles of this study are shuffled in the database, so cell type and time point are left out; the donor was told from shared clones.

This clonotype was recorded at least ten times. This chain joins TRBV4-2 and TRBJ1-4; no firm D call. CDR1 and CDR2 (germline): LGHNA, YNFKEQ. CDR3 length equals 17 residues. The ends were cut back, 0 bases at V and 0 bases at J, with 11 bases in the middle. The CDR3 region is CASSQDQGSSTNEKLFF. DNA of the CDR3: TGTGCCAGCAGCCAAGATCAAGGGTCCTCAACTAATGAAAAACTGTTTTTT.

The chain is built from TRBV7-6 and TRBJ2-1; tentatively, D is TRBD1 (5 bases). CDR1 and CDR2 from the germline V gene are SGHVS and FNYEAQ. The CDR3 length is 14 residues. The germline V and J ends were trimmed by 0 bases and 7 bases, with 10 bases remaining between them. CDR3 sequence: CASSLASAGNEQFF. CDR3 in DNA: TGTGCCAGCAGCTTAGCGTCGGCAGGGAATGAGCAGTTCTTC.

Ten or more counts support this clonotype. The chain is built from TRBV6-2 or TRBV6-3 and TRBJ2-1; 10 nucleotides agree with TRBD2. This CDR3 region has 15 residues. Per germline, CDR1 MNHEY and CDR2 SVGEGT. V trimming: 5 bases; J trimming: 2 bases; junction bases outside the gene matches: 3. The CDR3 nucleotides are TGTGCCAGCAGTAACAGCGGGGGGGCCTACAATGAGCAGTTCTTC. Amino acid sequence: CASSNSGGAYNEQFF.

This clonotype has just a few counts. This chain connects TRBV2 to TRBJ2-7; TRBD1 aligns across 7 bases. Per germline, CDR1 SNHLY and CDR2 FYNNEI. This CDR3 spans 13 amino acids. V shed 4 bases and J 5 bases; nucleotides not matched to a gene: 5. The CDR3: CASSGQGVNEQYF. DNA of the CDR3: TGTGCCAGCAGTGGGCAGGGGGTCAACGAGCAGTACTTC.

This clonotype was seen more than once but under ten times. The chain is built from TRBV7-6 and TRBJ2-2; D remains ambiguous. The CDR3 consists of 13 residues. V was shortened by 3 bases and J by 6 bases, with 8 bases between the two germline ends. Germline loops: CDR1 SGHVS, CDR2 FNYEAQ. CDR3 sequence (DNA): TGTGCCAGCAGCTTGCCCCAGGCCGGGGAGCTGTTTTTT. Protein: CASSLPQAGELFF.

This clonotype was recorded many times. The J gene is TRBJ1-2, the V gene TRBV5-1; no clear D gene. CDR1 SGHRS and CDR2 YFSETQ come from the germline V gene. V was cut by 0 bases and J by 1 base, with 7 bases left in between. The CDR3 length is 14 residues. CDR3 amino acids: CASSLDGNNYGYTF. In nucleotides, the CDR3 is TGCGCCAGCAGCTTGGATGGAAATAACTATGGCTACACCTTC.

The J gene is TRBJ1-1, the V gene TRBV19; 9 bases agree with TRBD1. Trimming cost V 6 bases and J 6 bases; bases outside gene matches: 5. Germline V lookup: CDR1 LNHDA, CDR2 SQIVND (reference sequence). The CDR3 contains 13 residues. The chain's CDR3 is CASSRDREAEAFF. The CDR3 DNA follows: TGTGCCAGTAGCCGGGACAGGGAAGCTGAAGCTTTCTTT.

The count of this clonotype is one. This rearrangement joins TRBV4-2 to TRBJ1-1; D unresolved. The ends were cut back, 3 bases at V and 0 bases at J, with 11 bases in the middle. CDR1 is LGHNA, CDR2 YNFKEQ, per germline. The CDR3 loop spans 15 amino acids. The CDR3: CASSQTDGLNTEAFF. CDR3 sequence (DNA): TGTGCCAGCAGCCAGACCGACGGTCTGAACACTGAAGCTTTCTTT.

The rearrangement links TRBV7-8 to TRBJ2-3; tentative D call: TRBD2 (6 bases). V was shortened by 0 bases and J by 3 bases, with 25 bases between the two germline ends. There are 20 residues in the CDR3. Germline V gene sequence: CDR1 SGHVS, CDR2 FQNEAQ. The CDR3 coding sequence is TGTGCCAGCAGCTTAGCCAGACGATCCGCCGGGGCAGGGAGGACAGATACGCAGTATTTT. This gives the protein CASSLARRSAGAGRTDTQYF.

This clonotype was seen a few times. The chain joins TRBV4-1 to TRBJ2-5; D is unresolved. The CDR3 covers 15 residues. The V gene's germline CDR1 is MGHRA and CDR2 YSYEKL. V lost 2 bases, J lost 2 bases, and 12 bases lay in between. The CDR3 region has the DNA TGCGCCAGCAGCCAATCCCGGGCCCCTCAAGAGACCCAGTACTTC. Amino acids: CASSQSRAPQETQYF.